This entry lists 19 T cell receptor beta chains sequenced from one sample in a study of blood T cell repertoires in COVID-19. Sequenced by immunoSEQ multiplex PCR; TCRdb stores in-frame clones only, minus some. This table has 190,000 or so clones, roughly four fifths appearing once. Sequencing was carried out using PBMCs or T cells enriched from blood (not recorded which). These receptor sequences come from a middle-aged man who had recovered from COVID-19.

This clone was recorded once. The gene calls are TRBV19 and TRBJ2-5; D might be TRBD2 (6 bases). Germline CDR1 is LNHDA and CDR2 is SQIVND (reference sequence). The CDR3 runs 13 residues. Trimming shortened V by 10 bases and J by 5 bases, and 17 bases separated the two germline ends. CDR3 residues: CATGTQNQETQYF. In DNA, the CDR3 is TGTGCCACCGGGACTCAGAATCAGGAGACCCAGTACTTC.

This clone was counted only a few times. The chain uses TRBV9 and TRBJ1-5; D remains unclear. CDR1 is SGDLS and CDR2 is YYNGEE in the germline V gene. The CDR3 runs to 13 residues. V was clipped by 3 bases and J by 1 base, with 5 bases between them. The CDR3 reads CASSAVSNQPQHF. The CDR3 nucleotides read TGTGCCAGCAGCGCTGTAAGCAATCAGCCCCAGCATTTT.

This clone has a single count. The chain employs TRBV27 and TRBJ2-7, with 7 bases matching TRBD2. In germline, CDR1 is MNHEY, CDR2 SMNVEV (reference sequence). The V segment lost 8 bases and the J segment 4 bases; nucleotides outside the gene matches: 11. CDR3 length equals 14 residues. CDR3 nucleotide sequence: TGTGCCAGCGCTCCGGGGGGACCGATATACGAGCAGTACGTC. Its protein product is CASAPGGPIYEQYV.

The chain combines TRBV9 with TRBJ2-2, with D possibly matching TRBD1 (6 bases). This CDR3 is 16 amino acids long. CDR1 and CDR2 from the germline V gene are SGDLS and YYNGEE. V lost 0 bases and J lost 2, with 11 bases in between. The CDR3 DNA sequence: TGTGCCAGCAGCGTAGCCGGACAGAGAAACACCGGGGAGCTGTTTTTT. Its translation: CASSVAGQRNTGELFF.

The chain couples TRBV7-9 to TRBJ2-7; TRBD2 is a possible D gene (5 bases). Germline V gene data show CDR1 as SEHNR and CDR2 as FQNEAQ (reference sequence). This CDR3 has 13 amino acids. CDR3 protein: CAAPVRGSYEQYF. The CDR3 region has the DNA TGTGCAGCCCCGGTCCGGGGATCCTACGAGCAGTACTTC.

This chain joins TRBV4-1 and TRBJ2-1, with unresolved D. Trimming pared 1 base from V and 9 bases from J, leaving 19 bases between. CDR3 length: 16 residues. CDR1 and CDR2 (germline): MGHRA, YSYEKL. The CDR3 loop reads CASSQGIGSKRGEQFF. CDR3 nucleotide sequence: TGCGCCAGCAGCCAAGGGATAGGATCCAAACGAGGTGAGCAGTTCTTC.

The genes are TRBV4-3 and TRBJ2-3; 11 bases align to TRBD2. The ends lost 3 bases at V and 5 bases at J; junction bases unmatched: 16. Germline V CDR1 and CDR2: LGHNA, YSLEER. This CDR3 is 19 amino acids long. The chain's CDR3 is CASSQRVETSGTILDTQYF. DNA of the CDR3: TGCGCCAGCAGCCAGAGGGTTGAGACTAGCGGGACGATTTTAGATACGCAGTATTTT.

V and J are TRBV28 and TRBJ2-1; 7 nucleotides align to TRBD2. V lost 7 bases and J lost 3; bases outside the gene matches: 9. CDR3 length equals 15 residues. The germline V gene encodes CDR1 MDHEN and CDR2 SYDVKM. CDR3 coding DNA: TGTGCCAGCACCCTGGGGGGGAGCGTCTACAATGAGCAGTTCTTC. Translation gives CASTLGGSVYNEQFF.

The chain combines TRBV6-1 with TRBJ2-1, with D possibly matching TRBD2 (5 bases). Germline values: CDR1 MNHNS, CDR2 SASEGT. The CDR3 length is 13 residues. V lost 3 bases and J lost 7, with 10 bases in between. Here the CDR3 reads CASSDPWENEQFF. CDR3 in DNA: TGTGCCAGCAGTGACCCCTGGGAGAATGAGCAGTTCTTC.

The genes are TRBV5-4 and TRBJ2-2; TRBD2 matches at 10 bases. The V gene end was trimmed by 4 bases and the J gene end by 1 base; junction bases not matched to a gene: 4. The CDR3 spans 16 residues. Germline CDR1 SGHNT, CDR2 YYREEE (reference sequence). DNA of the CDR3: TGTGCCAGCAGCCACAGGACTAGCGGGAACACCGGGGAGCTGTTTTTT. Its protein is CASSHRTSGNTGELFF.

This clone was seen just once. The chain recombines TRBV18 with TRBJ1-1; TRBD1 is a possible D gene (5 bases). The length of the CDR3 is 14 residues. The germline V and J ends were trimmed by 3 bases and 11 bases, with 19 bases remaining between them. CDR1 and CDR2 (germline): KGHSH, LQKENI. This CDR3 is CASSPTTAGADAFF. The CDR3 DNA is TGTGCCAGCTCACCTACCACGGCTGGGGCGGATGCTTTCTTT. The full variable domain, with the rest looked up from reference TRBV18 and TRBJ1-1, is NAGVMQNPRHLVRRRGQEARLRCSPMKGHSHVYWYRQLPEEGLKFMVYLQKENIIDESGMPKERFSAEFPKEGPSILRIQQVVRGDSAAYFCASSPTTAGADAFFGQGTRLTVV.

The chain has TRBV4-3 and TRBJ1-1, with D unclear. V was trimmed by 1 base and J by 1 base, leaving 7 bases between them. CDR3 size: 14 residues. CDR1 is LGHNA and CDR2 is YSLEER in the germline V gene. This CDR3 is CASSQVRQNTEAFF. CDR3 in DNA: TGCGCCAGCAGCCAAGTCCGACAGAACACTGAAGCTTTCTTT.

V is TRBV18 and J is TRBJ1-1, with 9 bases lining up with TRBD1. J gave up 2 bases and V 3 bases, and 4 bases lay outside the gene matches. The CDR3 covers 15 residues. Per the germline V gene, CDR1 is KGHSH and CDR2 is LQKENI. CDR3 DNA: TGTGCCAGCTCACCGTTACAGGGGGCAAACACTGAAGCTTTCTTT. Translation gives CASSPLQGANTEAFF.

This clone came up a few times. The CDR3 loop is CASSMKEAGANVLTF. CDR3 bases: TGTGCCAGTAGTATGAAGGAGGCTGGGGCCAACGTCCTGACTTTC. This chain joins TRBV19 and TRBJ2-6; D possibly corresponds to TRBD2 (5 bases). This CDR3 region has 15 residues. Trimming left V 3 bases short and J 2 bases short, with 8 bases between. Germline V gene data show CDR1 as LNHDA and CDR2 as SQIVND (reference sequence).

The rearrangement links TRBV19 to TRBJ2-5; 8 nucleotides agree with TRBD2. Losses at the gene ends were 5 bases for V and 5 bases for J; bases not matched to a gene: 13. The CDR3 is 16 residues long. Germline lookup yields CDR1 LNHDA and CDR2 SQIVND (reference sequence). CDR3 DNA sequence: TGTGCCAGTAGTCCATCGCCAGCGGGAGTAGTGGAGACCCAGTACTTC. It yields the protein CASSPSPAGVVETQYF.

This clone was counted once. The chain carries TRBV9 and TRBJ2-3, with 10 bases fitting TRBD2. V was pared by 0 bases and J by 4 bases, with 5 bases of the junction left unmatched. Germline CDR1 reads SGDLS; CDR2 reads YYNGEE. This CDR3 is 16 amino acids long. Written as DNA, the CDR3 is TGTGCCAGCAGCGTAGAAGGGACTAGCGTAGCAGATACGCAGTATTTT. Translation: CASSVEGTSVADTQYF.

The chain has TRBV18 and TRBJ1-4; perhaps TRBD1 as D (5 bases). Germline CDR1 reads KGHSH; CDR2 reads LQKENI. Trimming shortened V by 0 bases and J by 3 bases, and 8 bases separated the two germline ends. The CDR3 has 15 amino acids. CDR3 region: CASSPPQEPNEKLFF. The CDR3 region has the DNA TGTGCCAGCTCACCACCACAGGAACCTAATGAAAAACTGTTTTTT.

The rearrangement links TRBV19 to TRBJ1-3; D is possibly TRBD1 (5 bases). The V gene lost 6 bases and the J gene lost 0 bases, with 15 bases spanning the gap. From germline, CDR1 is LNHDA and CDR2 SQIVND (reference sequence). The CDR3 covers 16 residues. Written as DNA, the CDR3 is TGTGCCAGTAGAAAACTGACAGCCGACTCTGGAAACACCATATATTTT. Protein sequence: CASRKLTADSGNTIYF. The full variable domain, completed using reference TRBV19 and TRBJ1-3, is DGGITQSPKYLFRKEGQNVTLSCEQNLNHDAMYWYRQDPGQGLRLIYYSQIVNDFQKGDIAEGYSVSREKKESFPLTVTSAQKNPTAFYLCASRKLTADSGNTIYFGEGSWLTVV.

This clone was recorded once. The CDR3 nucleotides read TGTGCCAGCAGCCACGGGGCGGGAATAGGCTACACCTTC. Translated: CASSHGAGIGYTF. This chain links TRBV7-2 with TRBJ1-2; perhaps TRBD1 as D (5 bases). This CDR3 is 13 amino acids long. Trimming took off 5 bases at V and 8 bases at J, with 15 bases between the two ends. The germline V gene encodes CDR1 SGHTA and CDR2 FQGNSA. The variable domain in full, completed from reference TRBV7-2 and TRBJ1-2, reads GAGVSQSPSNKVTEKGKDVELRCDPISGHTALYWYRQSLGQGLEFLIYFQGNSAPDKSGLPSDRFSAERTGGSVSTLTIQRTQQEDSAVYLCASSHGAGIGYTFGSGTRLTVV.